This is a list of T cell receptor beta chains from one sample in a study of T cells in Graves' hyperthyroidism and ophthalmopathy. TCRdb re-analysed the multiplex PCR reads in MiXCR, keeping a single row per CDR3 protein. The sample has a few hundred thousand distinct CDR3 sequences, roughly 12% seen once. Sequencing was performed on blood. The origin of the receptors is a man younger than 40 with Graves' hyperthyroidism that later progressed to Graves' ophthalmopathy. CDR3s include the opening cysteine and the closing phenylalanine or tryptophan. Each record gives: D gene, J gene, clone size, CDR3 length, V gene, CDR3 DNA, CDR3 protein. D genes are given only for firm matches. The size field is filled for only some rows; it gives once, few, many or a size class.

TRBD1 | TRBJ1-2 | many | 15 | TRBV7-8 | TGTGCCAGCAGCTTAGGTCCAGGGGGAGACTATGGCTACACCTTC | CASSLGPGGDYGYTF
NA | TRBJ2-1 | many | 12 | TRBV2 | TGTGCCAGCGGGGGGCCGTACAATGAGCAGTTCTTC | CASGGPYNEQFF
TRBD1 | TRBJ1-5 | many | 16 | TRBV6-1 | TGTGCCAGCAACCGGGACAGGAGGGGTGGTAATCAGCCCCAGCATTTT | CASNRDRRGGNQPQHF
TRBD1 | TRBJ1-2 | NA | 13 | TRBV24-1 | TGTGCCACCAGTTGGGACAGTAACTATGGCTACACCTTC | CATSWDSNYGYTF
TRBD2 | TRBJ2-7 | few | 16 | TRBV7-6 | TGTGCCAGCAGCCAGTCTCCCGCGGGGGGCCCCTACGAGCAGTACTTC | CASSQSPAGGPYEQYF
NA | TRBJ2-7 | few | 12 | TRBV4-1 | TGCGCCAGCAGCCAAGGGGCGGGGGAGCAGTACTTC | CASSQGAGEQYF
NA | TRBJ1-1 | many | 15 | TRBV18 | TGTGCCAGCTCTCTCTCCGGGGGGAAGAACACTGAAGCTTTCTTT | CASSLSGGKNTEAFF
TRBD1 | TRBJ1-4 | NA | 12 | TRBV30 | TGTGCCACGGGACAGTACAATGAAAAACTGTTTTTT | CATGQYNEKLFF
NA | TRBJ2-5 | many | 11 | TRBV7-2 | TGTGCCAGCAGTCTAGAGGGGACCCAGTACTTC | CASSLEGTQYF
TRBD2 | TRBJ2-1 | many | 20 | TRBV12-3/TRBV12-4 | TGTGCCAGCAGTCCTAGGCGGACTAGCGGGGGGACCAGCTCCTACAATGAGCAGTTCTTC | CASSPRRTSGGTSSYNEQFF
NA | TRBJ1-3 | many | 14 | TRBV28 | TGTGCCAGCAGGACCGATCACTCTGGAAACACCATATATTTT | CASRTDHSGNTIYF
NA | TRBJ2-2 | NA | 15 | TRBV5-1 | TGCGCCAGCAGCTTGAGACAGGGAGGGTCCGGGGAGCTGTTTTTT | CASSLRQGGSGELFF
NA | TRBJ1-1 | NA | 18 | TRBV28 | TGTGCCAGCAGTTTAGCAGAAGCTCAGGGTGCAATGAACACTGAAGCTTTCTTT | CASSLAEAQGAMNTEAFF
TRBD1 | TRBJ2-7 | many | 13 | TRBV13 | TGTGCCAGCAGCTCGGGACAGGGGGCCGAGCAGTACTTC | CASSSGQGAEQYF
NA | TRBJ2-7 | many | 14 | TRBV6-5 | TGTGCCAGCAGTTACTCTGACAACGCCTACGAGCAGTACTTC | CASSYSDNAYEQYF
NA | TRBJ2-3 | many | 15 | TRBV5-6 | TGTGCCAGCAGCTCCTACAGGGATGGCACAGATACGCAGTATTTT | CASSSYRDGTDTQYF
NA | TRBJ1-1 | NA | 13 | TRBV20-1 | TGCAGTGCTAGAGAAACACGACGTCCGTTGGTGATCTTT | CSARETRRPLVIF
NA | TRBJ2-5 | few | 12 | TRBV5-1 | TGCGCCAGCAGCCCGGAGGGAGGGACCCAGTACTTC | CASSPEGGTQYF
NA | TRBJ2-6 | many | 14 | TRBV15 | TGTGCCACCGGGAGTGTATGGGGGGCCAACGTCCTGACTTTC | CATGSVWGANVLTF
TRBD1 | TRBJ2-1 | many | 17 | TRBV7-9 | TGTGCCAGCAGCTCACCCCCCGGGACAGAGAACTACAATGAGCAGTTCTTC | CASSSPPGTENYNEQFF
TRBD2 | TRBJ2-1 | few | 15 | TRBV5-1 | TGCGCCAGCAGCTGGGGCGGGGGCTCCTACAATGAGCAGTTCTTC | CASSWGGGSYNEQFF
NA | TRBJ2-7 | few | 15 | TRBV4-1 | TGCGCCAGCAGCCAAGAAAGAAGTTTCCCCTACGAGCAGTACTTC | CASSQERSFPYEQYF
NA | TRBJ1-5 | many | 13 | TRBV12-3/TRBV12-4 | TGTGCCAGCAGTTTTGTTTCGGACCAGCCCCAGCATTTT | CASSFVSDQPQHF
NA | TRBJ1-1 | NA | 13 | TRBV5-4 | TGTGCCAGCAGCTATATTGGCGACAGGTTCGCTTTCTTT | CASSYIGDRFAFF
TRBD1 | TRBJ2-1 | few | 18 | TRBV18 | TGTGCCAGCTCACCTGTTCAAACCGGGACAGGGCTGAACAATGAGCAGTTCTTC | CASSPVQTGTGLNNEQFF
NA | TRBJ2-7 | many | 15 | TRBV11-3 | TGTGCCAGCAGCTTGCGGGGACAGACCTCCTACGAGCAGTACTTC | CASSLRGQTSYEQYF